The 2 T cell receptor beta chains below all came from one sample that was sequenced in a study of T cells in localized non-small cell lung cancer. Sequenced by immunoSEQ multiplex PCR; TCRdb stores in-frame clones only, minus some. The sample shows a few thousand clones, just over 20% of them seen only once. Source: lung tumor tissue, taken before any cancer treatment. The receptors come from a male donor aged 60 or over with stage II lung adenocarcinoma.

Only a few counts were recorded for this clone. The chain couples TRBV29-1 to TRBJ2-4; TRBD1 is a possible D gene (5 bases). The germline CDR1 and CDR2 sequences are SQVTM and ANQGSEA. V was trimmed by 5 bases and J by 0 bases, leaving 14 bases between them. The CDR3 runs 15 residues. CDR3 sequence (DNA): TGCAGCGTTAAGACAGATCTACTAGCCAAAAACATTCAGTACTTC. Its protein product is CSVKTDLLAKNIQYF. Full variable domain (rest looked up from reference TRBV29-1 and TRBJ2-4): SAVISQKPSRDICQRGTSLTIQCQVDSQVTMMFWYRQQPGQSLTLIATANQGSEATYESGFVIDKFPISRPNLTFSTLTVSNMSPEDSSIYLCSVKTDLLAKNIQYFGAGTRLSVL.

By proportion, this clone is large. The chain has TRBV9 and TRBJ2-7, with TRBD1 matching over 7 bases. This CDR3 is built from 14 residues. Germline V gene lookup returns CDR1 SGDLS and CDR2 YYNGEE. V lost 4 bases and J lost 1; bases outside the gene matches: 5. The CDR3 nucleotides read TGTGCCAGCAGCTTGACAGGGTCATCCTACGAGCAGTACTTC. Amino acids: CASSLTGSSYEQYF.